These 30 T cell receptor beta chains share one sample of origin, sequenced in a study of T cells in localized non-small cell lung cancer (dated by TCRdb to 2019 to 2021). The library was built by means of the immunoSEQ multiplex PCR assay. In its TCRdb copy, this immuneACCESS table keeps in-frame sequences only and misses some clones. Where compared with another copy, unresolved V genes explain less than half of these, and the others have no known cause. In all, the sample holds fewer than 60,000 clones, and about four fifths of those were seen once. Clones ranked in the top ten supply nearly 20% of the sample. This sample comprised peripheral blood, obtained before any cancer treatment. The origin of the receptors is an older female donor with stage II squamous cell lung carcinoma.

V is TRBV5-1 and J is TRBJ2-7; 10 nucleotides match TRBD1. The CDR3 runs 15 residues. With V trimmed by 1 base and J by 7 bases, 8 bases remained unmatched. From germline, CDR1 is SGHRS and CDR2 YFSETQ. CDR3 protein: CASSLSGDRGEEQYF. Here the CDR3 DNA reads TGCGCCAGCAGCTTGAGCGGGGACAGGGGCGAGGAGCAGTACTTC.

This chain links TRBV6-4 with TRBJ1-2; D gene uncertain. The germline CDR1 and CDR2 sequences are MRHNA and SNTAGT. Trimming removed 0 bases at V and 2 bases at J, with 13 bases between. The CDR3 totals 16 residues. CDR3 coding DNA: TGTGCCAGCAGTGACTCAGGTCGAGGGCCGAACTATGGCTACACCTTC. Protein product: CASSDSGRGPNYGYTF.

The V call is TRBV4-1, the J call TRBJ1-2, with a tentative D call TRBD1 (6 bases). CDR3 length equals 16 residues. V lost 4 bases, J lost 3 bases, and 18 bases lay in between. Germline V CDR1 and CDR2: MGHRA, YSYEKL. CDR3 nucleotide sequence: TGCGCCAGCAGCCTAATCGGGAGGGGGGGATACTATGGCTACACCTTC. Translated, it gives CASSLIGRGGYYGYTF.

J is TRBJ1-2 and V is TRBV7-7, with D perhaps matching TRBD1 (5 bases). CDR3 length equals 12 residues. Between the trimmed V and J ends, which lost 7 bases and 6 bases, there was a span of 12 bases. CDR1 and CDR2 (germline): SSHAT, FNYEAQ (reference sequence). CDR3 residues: CASTQRGNGYTF. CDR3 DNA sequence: TGTGCCAGCACCCAAAGGGGTAATGGCTACACCTTC.

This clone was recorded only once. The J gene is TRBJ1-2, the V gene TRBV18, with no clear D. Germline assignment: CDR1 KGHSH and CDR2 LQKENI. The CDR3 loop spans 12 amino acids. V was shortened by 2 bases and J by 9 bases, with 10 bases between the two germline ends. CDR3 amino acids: CASSPTEDRYTF. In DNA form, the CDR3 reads TGTGCCAGCTCACCAACGGAGGATCGCTACACCTTC.

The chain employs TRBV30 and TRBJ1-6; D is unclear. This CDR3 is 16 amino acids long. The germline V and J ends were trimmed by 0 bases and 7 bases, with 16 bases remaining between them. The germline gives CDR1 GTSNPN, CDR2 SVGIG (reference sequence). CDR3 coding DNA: TGTGCCTGGAGTGTAAGGGCGATGAGCCGCAATTCACCCCTCCACTTT. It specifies CAWSVRAMSRNSPLHF.

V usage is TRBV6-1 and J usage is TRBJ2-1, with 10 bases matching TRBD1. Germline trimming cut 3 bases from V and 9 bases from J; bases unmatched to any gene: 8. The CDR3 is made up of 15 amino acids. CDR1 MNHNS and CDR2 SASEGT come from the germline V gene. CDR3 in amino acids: CASSEPGQGSAEQFF. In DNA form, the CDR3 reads TGTGCCAGCAGTGAGCCGGGACAGGGGTCGGCTGAGCAGTTCTTC.

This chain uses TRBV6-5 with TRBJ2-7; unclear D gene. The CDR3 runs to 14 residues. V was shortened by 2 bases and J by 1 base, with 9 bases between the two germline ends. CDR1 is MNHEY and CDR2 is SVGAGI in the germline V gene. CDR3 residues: CASSYEAGSYEQYF. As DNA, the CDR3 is TGTGCCAGCAGTTACGAGGCCGGGTCCTACGAGCAGTACTTC.

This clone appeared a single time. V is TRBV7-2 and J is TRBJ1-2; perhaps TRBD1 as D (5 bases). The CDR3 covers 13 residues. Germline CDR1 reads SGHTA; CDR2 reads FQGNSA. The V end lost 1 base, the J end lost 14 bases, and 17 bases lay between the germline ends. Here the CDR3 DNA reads TGTGCCAGCAGCTTAGGCGAAGGGGCAGGGATTACCTTC. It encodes CASSLGEGAGITF.

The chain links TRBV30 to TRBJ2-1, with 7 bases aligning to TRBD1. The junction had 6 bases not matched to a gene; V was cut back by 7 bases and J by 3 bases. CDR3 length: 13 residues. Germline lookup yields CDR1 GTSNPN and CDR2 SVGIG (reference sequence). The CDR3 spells CALRQGRYNEQFF. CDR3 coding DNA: TGTGCCTTACGACAGGGACGCTACAATGAGCAGTTCTTC.

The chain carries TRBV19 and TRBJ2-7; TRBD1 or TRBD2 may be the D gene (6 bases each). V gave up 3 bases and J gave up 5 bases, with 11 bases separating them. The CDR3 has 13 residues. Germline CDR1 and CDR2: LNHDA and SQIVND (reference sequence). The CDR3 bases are TGTGCCAGTAGTATCAGTAGGGGGGACGAGCAGTACTTC. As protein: CASSISRGDEQYF.

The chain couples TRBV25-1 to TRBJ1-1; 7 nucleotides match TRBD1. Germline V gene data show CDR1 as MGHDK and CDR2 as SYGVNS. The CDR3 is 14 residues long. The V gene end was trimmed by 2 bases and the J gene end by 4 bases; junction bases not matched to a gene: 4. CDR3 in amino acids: CASSEPSGGTEAFF. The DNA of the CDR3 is TGTGCCAGCAGTGAACCCTCAGGGGGCACTGAAGCTTTCTTT.

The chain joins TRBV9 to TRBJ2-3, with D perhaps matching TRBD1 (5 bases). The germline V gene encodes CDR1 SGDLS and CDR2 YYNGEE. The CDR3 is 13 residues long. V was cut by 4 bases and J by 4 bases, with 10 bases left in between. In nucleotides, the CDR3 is TGTGCCAGCAGCTTCAGGGTGGCAGATACGCAGTATTTT. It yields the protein CASSFRVADTQYF.

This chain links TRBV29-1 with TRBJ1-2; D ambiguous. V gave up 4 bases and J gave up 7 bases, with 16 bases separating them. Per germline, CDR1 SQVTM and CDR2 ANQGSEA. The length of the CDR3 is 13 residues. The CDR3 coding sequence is TGCAGCGTTGGGGTCCGAGGTGGATCTGGCTACACCTTC. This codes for CSVGVRGGSGYTF.

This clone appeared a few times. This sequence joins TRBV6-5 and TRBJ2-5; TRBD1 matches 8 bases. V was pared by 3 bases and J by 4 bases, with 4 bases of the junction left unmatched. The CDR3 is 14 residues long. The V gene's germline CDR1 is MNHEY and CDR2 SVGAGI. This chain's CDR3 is CASSYRQGAETQYF. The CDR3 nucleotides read TGTGCCAGCAGTTATCGCCAGGGGGCAGAGACCCAGTACTTC.

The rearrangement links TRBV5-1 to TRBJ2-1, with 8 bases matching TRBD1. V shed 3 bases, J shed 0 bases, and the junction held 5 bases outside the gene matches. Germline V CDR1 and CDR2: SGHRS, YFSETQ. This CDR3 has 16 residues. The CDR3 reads CASSWSRGPSYNEQFF. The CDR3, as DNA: TGCGCCAGCAGCTGGAGCAGGGGGCCCTCCTACAATGAGCAGTTCTTC.

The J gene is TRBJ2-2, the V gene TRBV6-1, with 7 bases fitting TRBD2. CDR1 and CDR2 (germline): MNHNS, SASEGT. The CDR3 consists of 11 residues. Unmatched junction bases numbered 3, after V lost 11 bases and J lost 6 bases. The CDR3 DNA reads TGTGCCTGCCGGGGGGCCGGGGAGCTGTTTTTT. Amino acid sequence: CACRGAGELFF.

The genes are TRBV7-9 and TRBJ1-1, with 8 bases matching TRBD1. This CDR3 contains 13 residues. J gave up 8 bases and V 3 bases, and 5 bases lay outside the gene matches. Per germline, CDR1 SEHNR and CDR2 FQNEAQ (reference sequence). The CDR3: CASSFFGQGEAFF. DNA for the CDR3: TGTGCCAGCAGCTTCTTTGGACAGGGAGAAGCTTTCTTT.

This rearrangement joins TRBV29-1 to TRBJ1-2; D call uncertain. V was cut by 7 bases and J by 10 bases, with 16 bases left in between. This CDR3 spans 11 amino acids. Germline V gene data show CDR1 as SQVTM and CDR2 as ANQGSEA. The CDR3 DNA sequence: TGCAGCGCTGCGTCTGGGCGGTCCTACACCTTC. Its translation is CSAASGRSYTF.

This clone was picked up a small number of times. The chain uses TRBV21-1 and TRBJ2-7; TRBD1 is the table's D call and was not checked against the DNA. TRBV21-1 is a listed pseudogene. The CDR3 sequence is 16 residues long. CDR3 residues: CASSKAVTGESSEQYF. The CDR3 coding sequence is TGTGCCAGCAGCAAAGCGGTGACAGGGGAGTCTTCCGAGCAGTACTTC.

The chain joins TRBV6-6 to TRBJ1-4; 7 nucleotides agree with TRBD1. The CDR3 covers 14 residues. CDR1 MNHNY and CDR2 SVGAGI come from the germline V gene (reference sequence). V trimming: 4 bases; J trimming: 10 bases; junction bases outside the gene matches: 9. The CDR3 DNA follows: TGTGCCAGCAGTTTATCGGGACAGCCCCCAAAACTGTTTTTT. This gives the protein CASSLSGQPPKLFF.

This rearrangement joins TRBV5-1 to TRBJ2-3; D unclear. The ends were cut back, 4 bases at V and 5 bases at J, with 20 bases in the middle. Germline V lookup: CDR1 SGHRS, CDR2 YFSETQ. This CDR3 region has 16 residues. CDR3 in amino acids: CASSPQLGVRRDTQYF. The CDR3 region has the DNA TGCGCCAGCAGCCCGCAGCTTGGGGTTCGCAGAGATACGCAGTATTTT.

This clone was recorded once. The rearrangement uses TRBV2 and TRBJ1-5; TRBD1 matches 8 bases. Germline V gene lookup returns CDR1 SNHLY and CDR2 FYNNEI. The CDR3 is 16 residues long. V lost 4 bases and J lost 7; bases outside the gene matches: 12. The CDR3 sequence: CASSGNRGIEGQPQHF. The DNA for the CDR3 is TGTGCCAGCAGTGGAAACAGGGGGATTGAGGGGCAGCCCCAGCATTTT.

Here the CDR3 reads CASSSLSGSYEQYF. CDR3 DNA: TGCGCCAGCAGCTCCTTGTCCGGCTCCTACGAGCAGTACTTC. The chain couples TRBV5-1 to TRBJ2-7; D unclear. This CDR3 is built from 14 residues. V was pared by 3 bases and J by 0 bases, with 10 bases between. Germline CDR1 and CDR2: SGHRS and YFSETQ. The full variable domain, in which reference TRBV5-1 and TRBJ2-7 provide the parts outside the CDR3, is KAGVTQTPRYLIKTRGQQVTLSCSPISGHRSVSWYQQTPGQGLQFLFEYFSETQRNKGNFPGRFSGRQFSNSRSEMNVSTLELGDSALYLCASSSLSGSYEQYFGPGTRLTVT.

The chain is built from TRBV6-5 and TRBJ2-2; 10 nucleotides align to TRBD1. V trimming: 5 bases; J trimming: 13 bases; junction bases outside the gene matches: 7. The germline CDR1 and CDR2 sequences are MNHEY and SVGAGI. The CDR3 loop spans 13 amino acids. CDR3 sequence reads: CASSRDRGGALFF. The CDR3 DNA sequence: TGTGCCAGCAGTCGGGACAGGGGCGGCGCGCTGTTTTTT.

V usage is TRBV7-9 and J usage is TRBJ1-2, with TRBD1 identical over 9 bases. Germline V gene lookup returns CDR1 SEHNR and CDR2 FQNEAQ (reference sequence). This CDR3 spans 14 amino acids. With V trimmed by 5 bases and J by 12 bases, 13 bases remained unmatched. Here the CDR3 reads CASSRTGGFPGDTF. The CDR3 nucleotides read TGTGCCAGCAGCCGTACAGGGGGCTTTCCGGGCGACACCTTC. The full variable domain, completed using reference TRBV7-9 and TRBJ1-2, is DTGVSQNPRHKITKRGQNVTFRCDPISEHNRLYWYRQTLGQGPEFLTYFQNEAQLEKSRLLSDRFSAERPKGSFSTLEIQRTEQGDSAMYLCASSRTGGFPGDTFGSGTRLTVV.

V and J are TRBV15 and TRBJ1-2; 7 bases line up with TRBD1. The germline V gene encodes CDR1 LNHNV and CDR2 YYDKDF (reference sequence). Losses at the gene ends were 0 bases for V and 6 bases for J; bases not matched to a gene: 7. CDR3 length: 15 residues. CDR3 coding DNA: TGTGCCACCAGCAGAGATAATCGGCAGGGGGATGGCTACACCTTC. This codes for CATSRDNRQGDGYTF.

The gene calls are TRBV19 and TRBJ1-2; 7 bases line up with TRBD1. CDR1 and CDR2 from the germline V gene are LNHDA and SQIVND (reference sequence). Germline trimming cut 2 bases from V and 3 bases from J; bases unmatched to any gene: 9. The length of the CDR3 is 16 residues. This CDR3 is CASSINSGTADYGYTF. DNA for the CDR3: TGTGCCAGTAGTATAAATTCCGGGACAGCTGACTATGGCTACACCTTC.

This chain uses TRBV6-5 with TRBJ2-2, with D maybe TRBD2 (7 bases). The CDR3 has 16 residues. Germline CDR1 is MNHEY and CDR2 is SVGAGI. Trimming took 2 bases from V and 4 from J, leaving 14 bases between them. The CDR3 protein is CASSYVAGASTGELFF. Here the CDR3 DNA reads TGTGCCAGCAGTTACGTGGCGGGGGCCAGCACCGGGGAGCTGTTTTTT.

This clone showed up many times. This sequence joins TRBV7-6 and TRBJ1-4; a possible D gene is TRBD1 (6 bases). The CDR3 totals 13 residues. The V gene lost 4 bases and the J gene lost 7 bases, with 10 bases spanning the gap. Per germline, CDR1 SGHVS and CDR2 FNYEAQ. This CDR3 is CASSSQDSEKLFF. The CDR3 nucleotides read TGTGCCAGCAGCTCACAGGACAGTGAAAAACTGTTTTTT. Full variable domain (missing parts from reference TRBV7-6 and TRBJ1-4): GAGVSQSPRYKVTKRGQDVALRCDPISGHVSLYWYRQALGQGPEFLTYFNYEAQQDKSGLPNDRFSAERPEGSISTLTIQRTEQRDSAMYRCASSSQDSEKLFFGSGTQLSVL.